This T cell receptor beta chain was obtained from a study of identical twins. TCRdb processed the 5' RACE reads anew with MiXCR; each CDR3 protein has one entry. The table records 1.5 million to 2 million distinct CDR3 sequences, around a third of them present only once. The study's findings and limits: Cord blood's abundant beta clonotypes had fewer insertions, unlike memory repertoires.

This clonotype was picked up a small number of times. What it binds is not known. Sequences were obtained from cord blood. This sequence was found in a newborn girl in good health.

CDR3 in amino acids: CAISSGQGYEQYF. CDR3 nucleotides: TGTGCCATCAGTTCAGGACAGGGGTACGAGCAGTACTTC. This chain links TRBV10-3 with TRBJ2-7; 9 bases align to TRBD1. CDR3 size: 13 residues. The J segment lost 4 bases and the V segment lost 5 bases, leaving 3 bases of the junction unmatched. Germline-derived CDR1 and CDR2 are ENHRY and SYGVKD.